Each of the 25 T cell receptor beta chains below was sequenced from the same sample in a study of blood T cell repertoires in COVID-19. Clones were sequenced by immunoSEQ multiplex PCR, and TCRdb holds only the in-frame ones, with some missing. The sample shows roughly 120,000 clones, approximately 84% of them seen only once. Source material: peripheral blood. The receptors shown here come from a man aged 35 to 55 with acute or convalescent COVID-19.

This clone was picked up one time. This chain links TRBV6-5 with TRBJ1-3; a possible D gene is TRBD1 (5 bases). Germline V lookup: CDR1 MNHEY, CDR2 SVGAGI. Trimming removed 0 bases from V and 6 bases from J, with 9 bases in between. The CDR3 is 14 residues long. Here the CDR3 reads CASSYSPGKNTIYF. The CDR3 nucleotides are TGTGCCAGCAGTTACTCGCCAGGGAAAAACACCATATATTTT.

This chain connects TRBV6-1 to TRBJ2-7; tentatively, D is TRBD2 (6 bases). Between the trimmed V and J ends, which lost 3 bases and 0 bases, there was a span of 12 bases. The CDR3 is 15 amino acids. Per the germline V gene, CDR1 is MNHNS and CDR2 is SASEGT. The CDR3 coding sequence is TGTGCCAGCAGTGAGGGGGGTGCGGGCTCCTACGAGCAGTACTTC. Protein: CASSEGGAGSYEQYF.

The chain recombines TRBV7-3 with TRBJ1-2, with a possible D match to TRBD1 (5 bases). The CDR3 sequence is 13 residues long. Per the germline V gene, CDR1 is SGHTA and CDR2 is FQGTGA. V was shortened by 5 bases and J by 7 bases, with 14 bases between the two germline ends. As DNA, the CDR3 is TGTGCCAGCAGCGCAGCTCCAGGGTTTGGCTACACCTTC. This encodes CASSAAPGFGYTF. The full variable domain, with the rest looked up from reference TRBV7-3 and TRBJ1-2, is GAGVSQTPSNKVTEKGKYVELRCDPISGHTALYWYRQSLGQGPEFLIYFQGTGAADDSGLPNDRFFAVRPEGSVSTLKIQRTERGDSAVYLCASSAAPGFGYTFGSGTRLTVV.

This chain uses TRBV19 with TRBJ1-4; perhaps TRBD1 as D (6 bases). CDR1 is LNHDA, CDR2 SQIVND, per germline (reference sequence). Trimming pared 3 bases from V and 7 bases from J, leaving 9 bases between. The CDR3 runs to 13 residues. The CDR3 spells CASSIGRGEKLFF. The CDR3 region has the DNA TGTGCCAGTAGTATTGGCAGGGGTGAAAAACTGTTTTTT.

This rearrangement joins TRBV7-2 to TRBJ1-3; TRBD1 aligns across 11 bases. This CDR3 is 16 amino acids long. V was clipped by 6 bases and J by 4 bases; unmatched bases: 8. Germline values: CDR1 SGHTA, CDR2 FQGNSA. The CDR3 loop is CASSYGTGGLGNTIYF. DNA for the CDR3: TGTGCCAGCAGTTATGGGACAGGGGGTTTGGGAAACACCATATATTTT.

The V gene is TRBV18, the J gene TRBJ2-5, with 12 bases lining up with TRBD2. In germline, CDR1 is KGHSH, CDR2 LQKENI. The CDR3 loop spans 17 amino acids. Unmatched junction bases numbered 11, after V lost 6 bases and J lost 3 bases. Here the CDR3 reads CASSPTTGLAGEETQYF. Written as DNA, the CDR3 is TGTGCCAGCTCGCCTACAACGGGACTAGCGGGTGAAGAGACCCAGTACTTC.

The chain combines TRBV19 with TRBJ2-5; D gene ambiguous. Between the trimmed V and J ends, which lost 5 bases and 5 bases, there was a span of 6 bases. Germline CDR1 and CDR2: LNHDA and SQIVND (reference sequence). CDR3 length: 11 residues. The CDR3 DNA follows: TGTGCCAGTAGTTCGTTGGAGACCCAGTACTTC. Its protein product is CASSSLETQYF.

The J gene is TRBJ1-1, the V gene TRBV5-1; weak D call: TRBD1 (5 bases). V lost 0 bases, J lost 11 bases, and 14 bases lay in between. The CDR3 totals 13 residues. Germline assignment: CDR1 SGHRS and CDR2 YFSETQ. The CDR3 region is CASSLAGSRGAFF. The CDR3 DNA reads TGCGCCAGCAGCTTGGCCGGGTCCCGGGGGGCTTTCTTT.

This clone came up once. The chain links TRBV2 to TRBJ2-2, with 8 bases fitting TRBD1. J gave up 8 bases and V 5 bases, and 7 bases lay outside the gene matches. The CDR3 covers 14 residues. Germline lookup yields CDR1 SNHLY and CDR2 FYNNEI. CDR3 amino acids: CASSPQGGEGELFF. CDR3 bases: TGTGCCAGCAGTCCACAGGGGGGAGAGGGGGAGCTGTTTTTT.

The J gene is TRBJ1-3, the V gene TRBV6-1; 7 bases map to TRBD1. This CDR3 has 16 amino acids. The junction had 8 bases not matched to a gene; V was cut back by 3 bases and J by 3 bases. Germline loops: CDR1 MNHNS, CDR2 SASEGT. CDR3 DNA sequence: TGTGCCAGCAGTGAGGCCGACAGGGTAATTGGAAACACCATATATTTT. Its translation: CASSEADRVIGNTIYF.

This clone is a singleton in its sample. This chain joins TRBV2 and TRBJ1-1, with D maybe TRBD1 (5 bases). The germline V and J ends were trimmed by 6 bases and 2 bases, with 16 bases remaining between them. This CDR3 region has 15 residues. Germline V lookup: CDR1 SNHLY, CDR2 FYNNEI. The CDR3 region is CASRLNAGSNTEAFF. CDR3 nucleotide sequence: TGTGCCAGCAGACTGAATGCAGGGTCTAACACTGAAGCTTTCTTT.

The chain couples TRBV7-2 to TRBJ2-1, with TRBD1 matching over 7 bases. The V gene's germline CDR1 is SGHTA and CDR2 FQGNSA. The CDR3 contains 13 residues. V was clipped by 7 bases and J by 2 bases; unmatched bases: 2. The DNA of the CDR3 is TGTGCCAGCACCCAGGGGGCCTACAATGAGCAGTTCTTC. Its translation: CASTQGAYNEQFF. The full variable domain, in which reference TRBV7-2 and TRBJ2-1 provide the parts outside the CDR3, is GAGVSQSPSNKVTEKGKDVELRCDPISGHTALYWYRQSLGQGLEFLIYFQGNSAPDKSGLPSDRFSAERTGGSVSTLTIQRTQQEDSAVYLCASTQGAYNEQFFGPGTRLTVL.

V and J are TRBV19 and TRBJ2-5; 11 bases agree with TRBD1. Germline V lookup: CDR1 LNHDA, CDR2 SQIVND (reference sequence). CDR3 length: 16 amino acids. Trimming removed 6 bases from V and 6 bases from J; junction bases left unmatched: 12. The CDR3 DNA reads as TGTGCCAGTAGACCCGGGACAGGGGGTACTCGGAAGACCCAGTACTTC. Its translation is CASRPGTGGTRKTQYF.

The rearrangement joins TRBV19 to TRBJ2-2; tentative D call: TRBD1 (5 bases). V was cut by 2 bases and J by 1 base, with 11 bases left in between. The CDR3 spans 16 residues. CDR1 and CDR2 (germline): LNHDA, SQIVND (reference sequence). This chain's CDR3 is CASSIWGSGNTGELFF. CDR3 coding DNA: TGTGCCAGTAGTATATGGGGCTCAGGGAACACCGGGGAGCTGTTTTTT.

V usage is TRBV28 and J usage is TRBJ1-1; D might be TRBD1 (6 bases). The germline V gene has CDR1 MDHEN and CDR2 SYDVKM. Trimming took off 6 bases at V and 0 bases at J, with 8 bases between the two ends. The CDR3 covers 13 residues. The CDR3 sequence: CASRQGMNTEAFF. The CDR3 DNA follows: TGTGCCAGCAGACAGGGCATGAACACTGAAGCTTTCTTT.

There are a few counts of this clone. The chain links TRBV4-2 to TRBJ2-2; 10 bases align to TRBD2. Trimming took 0 bases from V and 4 from J; bases not matched to a gene: 2. The germline V gene has CDR1 LGHNA and CDR2 YNFKEQ. The CDR3 runs to 16 residues. The CDR3 loop is CASSQELAGPTGELFF. The CDR3, as DNA: TGTGCCAGCAGCCAAGAACTAGCGGGACCCACCGGGGAGCTGTTTTTT.

The CDR3 nucleotides are TGTGCCAGCAGCTTAGTAGGCAGGGGAAAACTGTTTTTT. It yields the protein CASSLVGRGKLFF. The chain recombines TRBV7-9 with TRBJ1-4; the D gene is possibly TRBD1 (6 bases). Germline-derived CDR1 and CDR2 are SEHNR and FQNEAQ (reference sequence). The length of the CDR3 is 13 residues. V dropped 1 base and J dropped 10 bases, with 10 bases sitting between them.

The chain links TRBV19 to TRBJ2-5; D not certain. Trimming pared 5 bases from V and 1 base from J, leaving 5 bases between. This CDR3 contains 12 residues. In germline, CDR1 is LNHDA, CDR2 SQIVND (reference sequence). Here the CDR3 DNA reads TGTGCCAGTAGTGGCCTCCAAGAGACCCAGTACTTC. It is translated as CASSGLQETQYF.

V is TRBV7-9 and J is TRBJ2-5; unclear D gene. Trimming took 5 bases from V and 5 from J, leaving 15 bases between them. The CDR3 is made up of 14 amino acids. Germline V gene lookup returns CDR1 SEHNR and CDR2 FQNEAQ (reference sequence). Here the CDR3 reads CASSPNLGRETQYF. CDR3 DNA sequence: TGTGCCAGCAGCCCTAACCTCGGTCGTGAGACCCAGTACTTC.

CDR3 region: CASSLAGRAGNEQFF. In DNA, the CDR3 is TGTGCCAGCAGCTTAGCCGGGAGGGCCGGTAATGAGCAGTTCTTC. The rearrangement joins TRBV13 to TRBJ2-1, with TRBD2 matching over 8 bases. Germline CDR1 and CDR2: PRHDT and FYEKMQ (reference sequence). The CDR3 has 15 residues. J gave up 7 bases and V 1 base, and 6 bases lay outside the gene matches. Looking up the rest from reference TRBV13 and TRBJ2-1 gives the full variable domain: AAGVIQSPRHLIKEKRETATLKCYPIPRHDTVYWYQQGPGQDPQFLISFYEKMQSDKGSIPDRFSAQQFSDYHSELNMSSLELGDSALYFCASSLAGRAGNEQFFGPGTRLTVL.

The genes are TRBV30 and TRBJ1-3, with D uncertain. CDR1 is GTSNPN, CDR2 SVGIG, per germline (reference sequence). CDR3 length equals 13 residues. Trimming took off 8 bases at V and 0 bases at J, with 11 bases between the two ends. DNA of the CDR3: TGTGCCCTAAGCGAGGTCTCTGGAAACACCATATATTTT. It specifies CALSEVSGNTIYF.

This chain joins TRBV11-2 and TRBJ2-3; no reliable D call. Germline V gene lookup returns CDR1 SGHAT and CDR2 FQNNGV. The CDR3 contains 13 residues. The germline V and J ends were trimmed by 3 bases and 5 bases, with 9 bases remaining between them. CDR3 loop: CASSFSYRDTQYF. The CDR3 region has the DNA TGTGCCAGCAGCTTTTCCTACCGAGATACGCAGTATTTT.

The rearrangement uses TRBV11-2 and TRBJ2-2, with D uncertain. CDR1 SGHAT and CDR2 FQNNGV come from the germline V gene. V dropped 1 base and J dropped 2 bases, with 8 bases sitting between them. CDR3 size: 15 residues. CDR3 bases: TGTGCCAGCAGCTTAGGAGACATAAACACCGGGGAGCTGTTTTTT. Translation: CASSLGDINTGELFF. The complete variable domain, with remaining parts taken from reference TRBV11-2 and TRBJ2-2, reads EAGVAQSPRYKIIEKRQSVAFWCNPISGHATLYWYQQILGQGPKLLIQFQNNGVVDDSQLPKDRFSAERLKGVDSTLKIQPAKLEDSAVYLCASSLGDINTGELFFGEGSRLTVL.

The gene calls are TRBV5-6 and TRBJ2-5; 8 bases agree with TRBD1. The CDR3 totals 14 residues. Per germline, CDR1 SGHDT and CDR2 YYEEEE. Trimming removed 0 bases from V and 7 bases from J; junction bases left unmatched: 5. The CDR3 DNA is TGTGCCAGCAGCTTGGGCAGGGGGCGGGGGACCCAGTACTTC. It codes for CASSLGRGRGTQYF.

V is TRBV4-2 and J is TRBJ2-2; TRBD2 matches at 9 bases. The CDR3 has 18 residues. Germline V gene lookup returns CDR1 LGHNA and CDR2 YNFKEQ. V lost 3 bases, J lost 0 bases, and 8 bases stayed unmatched. The CDR3 DNA sequence: TGTGCCAGCAGCCAGCAGGGTAGCGGGAGAGCGAACACCGGGGAGCTGTTTTTT. Translated, it gives CASSQQGSGRANTGELFF.